This section outlines one TCR beta chain sequence together with its context. The sample belongs to a study of blood T cell repertoires in COVID-19. Turning to the study itself: Acute-phase and convalescent COVID-19 samples originated in the United States, Italy and Spain. T cells, B-cell-depleted T cells, or PBMCs supplied cDNA or gDNA.

Looked up from germline, CDR1 is KGHDR and CDR2 is SFDVKD. CDR3 length: 14 residues. Trimming removed 2 bases from V and 4 bases from J, with 10 bases in between. Only in-frame clones appear in the TCRdb table, and some are missing; sequencing was by immunoSEQ multiplex PCR. The table includes 250,000 to 300,000 clones, about 86% detected once. The TCR comes from an older woman with COVID-19, enrolled during active disease. Sequenced sample: peripheral blood. The chain is built from TRBV24-1 and TRBJ1-2; TRBD1 might be the D (6 bases). The CDR3 protein is CATSDYRVAYGYTF. CDR3 sequence (DNA): TGTGCCACCAGTGATTACAGGGTTGCCTATGGCTACACCTTC.